Reported below is one T cell receptor (beta chain). This sample is part of a study of blood T cell repertoires in COVID-19. Study at large: Donors in the United States, Italy and Spain gave samples during acute or convalescent COVID-19.

Assay: immunoSEQ multiplex PCR; the TCRdb copy retains only in-frame clones and omits some. The sample has 280,000 or so clones, around 85% seen once. Sequencing used PBMCs or T cells enriched from blood (not recorded which). The clonotype was recovered from a woman aged 40 to 50 who had recovered from COVID-19.

DNA of the CDR3: TGTGCCAGCAGCGCACAAGCAAGCGGGAGCCGCTACAATGAGCAGTTCTTC. Amino acid sequence: CASSAQASGSRYNEQFF. The chain has TRBV9 and TRBJ2-1, with 8 nucleotides matching TRBD2. Germline V gene sequence: CDR1 SGDLS, CDR2 YYNGEE. The CDR3 runs 17 residues. With V trimmed by 3 bases and J by 3 bases, 11 bases remained unmatched.